This T cell receptor (beta chain) was profiled in a study of CD8 T cells in Susac syndrome. Study background: When their blood was taken, patients with Susac syndrome were therapy-naive, taking corticosteroids, or taking intravenous immunoglobulin alone.

The V segment lost 2 bases and the J segment 5 bases; nucleotides outside the gene matches: 5. CDR3 length: 16 amino acids. Germline CDR1 SGHAT, CDR2 FQNNGV. Random hexamers were used to reverse transcribe the RNA input (about 0.45 to 1 ug). MiXCR, run by TCRdb on the immunoSEQ multiplex PCR reads, gives a single entry per CDR3 protein. This sample has about 85,000 distinct CDR3 sequences; 95% occur once, and the top ten carry over 0.35%. Sample: CD8+ T cells from PBMCs. This sequence was found in a human donor with Susac syndrome. The chain links TRBV11-2 to TRBJ2-1, with 11 positions matching TRBD2. The CDR3 spells CASSLRGLADNNEQFF. The CDR3 region has the DNA TGTGCCAGCAGCTTAAGGGGACTAGCGGATAACAATGAGCAGTTCTTC.